What follows is one T cell receptor (beta chain) and its context. The antigen is undetermined. TCRdb re-analysed the 5' RACE reads in MiXCR, keeping a single row per CDR3 protein. The sample comprises around 480,000 distinct CDR3 sequences, roughly a sixth of which are singletons, and 0.95% to 1.1% rests with the top ten. This entry comes from a study of CD8 T cells in ankylosing spondylitis. Germline assignment: CDR1 SGHRS and CDR2 YFSETQ. The CDR3 runs to 16 residues. Unmatched junction bases numbered 10, after V lost 4 bases and J lost 1 base. Study outcomes and limitations: Apparently characteristic of ankylosing spondylitis blood was a TCR beta motif (about 8 highly homologous variants).

Source material: blood, either unsorted or a sorted T cell fraction (not recorded which). The TCR was taken from a male donor with ankylosing spondylitis. V usage is TRBV5-1 and J usage is TRBJ1-1, with 7 bases fitting TRBD1. The CDR3 sequence is CASSIQGQTSNTEAFF. The DNA of the CDR3 is TGCGCCAGCAGCATACAGGGACAGACATCGAACACTGAAGCTTTCTTT.